Listed below are T cell receptor beta chains from one sample, sequenced in a study of post-analysis software for immune sequencing data. TCRdb independently ran MiXCR on the PCR reads; one entry per CDR3 protein. The table includes hundreds of thousands of distinct CDR3 sequences, around 60% detected once. The sequencing input was blood. These receptors came from a girl between 2 and 10 years old with multiple sclerosis. CDR3s include the opening cysteine and the closing phenylalanine or tryptophan. The D gene is left open where the match is weak. Clone size, where shown, is once, few, many, or a class for clones that have expanded.

TRBJ2-3	-	-	TRBV10-3	TGTGCCATCGGGGCCGAAGGCGCAGATACGCAGTATTTT	CAIGAEGADTQYF
TRBJ2-5	few	TRBD1	TRBV5-1	TGCGCCAGCAGCGAACAGGGGGAAGCGGAGACCCAGTACTTC	CASSEQGEAETQYF
TRBJ2-1	-	-	TRBV25-1	TGTGCCAGCAGTCGCACACACAATGAGCAGTTCTTC	CASSRTHNEQFF
TRBJ2-7	-	-	TRBV20-1	TGCAGTGCTAGAGATCGGGTGGCAACCTACGAGCAGTACTTC	CSARDRVATYEQYF
TRBJ2-1	-	-	TRBV12-3/TRBV12-4	TGTGCCAGCAGTTTACGCCAGGGGTACAATGAGCAGTTCTTC	CASSLRQGYNEQFF
TRBJ1-1	few	-	TRBV6-1	TGTGCCAGCGAAGGGAACACTGAAGCTTTCTTT	CASEGNTEAFF
TRBJ2-3	-	-	TRBV6-5	TGTGCCAGCAGTTACTCGGAGGGGGATACGCAGTATTTT	CASSYSEGDTQYF
TRBJ2-5	few	-	TRBV7-2	TGTGCCAGCAGCTTGTTGACAGACCAAGAGACCCAGTACTTC	CASSLLTDQETQYF
TRBJ1-2	-	-	TRBV29-1	TGCAGCGTTGGGGACATAGGGTATGGCTACACCTTC	CSVGDIGYGYTF
TRBJ2-1	few	TRBD2	TRBV12-3/TRBV12-4	TGTGCCAGCAGACTCACGGGGGGGACTGAGCAGTTCTTC	CASRLTGGTEQFF
TRBJ1-2	-	-	TRBV10-3	TGTGCCATCAGTGACCGGGGGGCAGCTAACTATGGCTACACCTTC	CAISDRGAANYGYTF
TRBJ2-4	-	TRBD2	TRBV12-3/TRBV12-4	TGTGCCAGCAGTTTAGAGCGGGAGTGGAGAGCCAAAAACATTCAGTACTTC	CASSLEREWRAKNIQYF
TRBJ2-7	-	TRBD2	TRBV20-1	TGCAGTGCTAGTCCCTTGACTAGCGGGGTTTCCTACGAGCAGTACTTC	CSASPLTSGVSYEQYF
TRBJ2-7	few	-	TRBV5-1	TGCGCCAGCAGCTTGCGAGCGGCCACCAATACCTACGAGCAGTACTTC	CASSLRAATNTYEQYF
TRBJ2-5	-	TRBD1	TRBV5-1	TGCGCCAGCAGGCCAGGACAGGAGGTTGAGACCCAGTACTTC	CASRPGQEVETQYF
TRBJ1-5	-	TRBD1	TRBV29-1	TGCAGCGTTCGGGACAGCCATAGCAATCAGCCCCAGCATTTT	CSVRDSHSNQPQHF
TRBJ1-2	-	TRBD1	TRBV10-3	TGTGCCATCAGTGACCGGGACAGTTTCTATGGCTACACCTTC	CAISDRDSFYGYTF
TRBJ2-5	-	TRBD1	TRBV20-1	TGCAGTGCTAGAACTACAGGGGCCGAGACCCAGTACTTC	CSARTTGAETQYF
TRBJ1-1	-	-	TRBV14	TGTGCCAGCAGCCAACACGGGAACGCTGAAGCTTTCTTT	CASSQHGNAEAFF
TRBJ2-1	-	TRBD2	TRBV24-1	TGTGCCACCAGTGATTTGAAACTAGCGGGAGTTTGGTCCTACAATGAGCAGTTCTTC	CATSDLKLAGVWSYNEQFF
TRBJ1-1	-	-	TRBV6-5	TGTGCCAGCAATGGCAGATCGAACACTGAAGCTTTCTTT	CASNGRSNTEAFF
TRBJ2-3	-	TRBD2	TRBV6-1	TGTGCCAGCACTATCCTAAGCGGGAGAGGGGTAGATACGCAGTATTTT	CASTILSGRGVDTQYF
TRBJ2-5	-	TRBD2	TRBV5-1	TGCGCCAGCAGCCCTGAAGCGGGGCGGGAGACCCAGTACTTC	CASSPEAGRETQYF
TRBJ1-1	once	TRBD1	TRBV12-3/TRBV12-4	TGTGCCAGCAGTCGGGGACAGATGAACACTGAAGCTTTCTTT	CASSRGQMNTEAFF
TRBJ2-7	few	-	TRBV11-2	TGTGCCAGTACCTTCACCGGGTTTGTAGGGTACGAGCAGTACTTC	CASTFTGFVGYEQYF
TRBJ1-2	-	-	TRBV20-1	TGCAGTGCTAGAACGGGACGTGGCTACACCTTC	CSARTGRGYTF
TRBJ2-5	once	-	TRBV7-9	TGTGCCAGCAGCCCGCGGACAACGACGAAGACCCAGTACTTC	CASSPRTTTKTQYF
TRBJ2-4	-	-	TRBV12-3/TRBV12-4	TGTGCCAGCAGTTTAACTAGCTCCATTCAGTACTTC	CASSLTSSIQYF
TRBJ1-5	-	-	TRBV6-1	TGTGCCAGCAGCCCCGCGGCAGGGAACGAGGATCAGCCCCAGCATTTT	CASSPAAGNEDQPQHF
TRBJ1-2	-	-	TRBV7-8	TGTGCCAGCAGCTTAGTATCAGCTTCCGGGGGTGGCTACACCTTC	CASSLVSASGGGYTF
TRBJ1-1	-	-	TRBV7-9	TGTGCCAGCAGCATATTCAAGAGACAGGCGGAGAACACTGAAGCTTTCTTT	CASSIFKRQAENTEAFF
TRBJ1-6	few	TRBD1	TRBV19	TGTGCCAGTAGTACGGAGGAGGGGGCGAGTCTGCTAGTTTCACCCCTCCACTTT	CASSTEEGASLLVSPLHF
TRBJ2-3	few	TRBD1	TRBV29-1	TGCAGCGTCGAACCGGGACAGGGATCAGATACGCAGTATTTT	CSVEPGQGSDTQYF
TRBJ2-5	few	TRBD2	TRBV28	TGTGCCAGCGACGGGACTAGCGGGAGGGGAGAGACCCAGTACTTC	CASDGTSGRGETQYF
TRBJ1-6	few	TRBD1	TRBV12-3/TRBV12-4	TGTGCCAGCGAATTAACAGGGGCCAATTCACCCCTCCACTTT	CASELTGANSPLHF
TRBJ1-1	few	-	TRBV5-1	TGCGCCAGCAGCTTGGCCTCTGGAGGCACTGAAGCTTTCTTT	CASSLASGGTEAFF
TRBJ1-1	-	-	TRBV29-1	TGCAGCGTTGCGGCGGGGGGCACTGAAGCTTTCTTT	CSVAAGGTEAFF
TRBJ2-1	-	TRBD2	TRBV29-1	TGCAGCGCGGTAGGGGCGGGAGGGATCAATGAGCAGTTCTTC	CSAVGAGGINEQFF
TRBJ2-5	-	TRBD1	TRBV6-4	TGTGCCAGCAGTGAGCAGGGGGCGGGCGATGAGCAGTACTTC	CASSEQGAGDEQYF
TRBJ2-7	-	TRBD1	TRBV12-3/TRBV12-4	TGTGCCAGCAGTCGGACAGGGGGCAATTACGAGCAGTACTTC	CASSRTGGNYEQYF
TRBJ1-2	few	TRBD1	TRBV10-2	TGCGCCAGCAGTGATCCCCGACAGGGGGCACTTGGCTACACCTTC	CASSDPRQGALGYTF
TRBJ2-7	-	TRBD1	TRBV11-2	TGTGCCAGCAGCTTAGACGGACAGGCCTACGAGCAGTACTTC	CASSLDGQAYEQYF
TRBJ2-5	few	TRBD2	TRBV6-2/TRBV6-3	TGTGCCAGCAGTATAGCGGGGAACCAAGAGACCCAGTACTTC	CASSIAGNQETQYF
TRBJ2-7	once	-	TRBV10-3	TGTGCCATCAGTGAGGCGGGGTACGAGCAGTACTTC	CAISEAGYEQYF
TRBJ2-3	-	-	TRBV7-9	TGTGCCACCTACACATTGGACAGTGGCACAGATACGCAGTATTTT	CATYTLDSGTDTQYF
TRBJ2-1	few	-	TRBV29-1	TGCAGCGTTGAGCCCTTCCGCTCCTACAATGAGCAGTTCTTC	CSVEPFRSYNEQFF
TRBJ2-5	-	-	TRBV29-1	TGCAGCGTTGCGGCAGGAACGAGCCCAAGCGAGACCCAGTACTTC	CSVAAGTSPSETQYF
TRBJ2-1	-	-	TRBV27	TGTGCCAGCAGTTTATATGGGGCCGTGGACGATGAGCAGTTCTTC	CASSLYGAVDDEQFF
TRBJ1-2	-	-	TRBV28	TGTGCTAGCAGTTTACCAGGGCGGTATCTCTATGGCTACACCTTC	CASSLPGRYLYGYTF
TRBJ2-3	few	TRBD2	TRBV6-1	TGTGCCAGCAGCTCGGATCCCCCCGGACTAGCGGGGTCTCGAGATACGCAGTATTTT	CASSSDPPGLAGSRDTQYF
TRBJ2-1	few	TRBD2	TRBV20-1	TGCAGTGCTAGGACTAGCGGGAGTAGCAATGAGCAGTTCTTC	CSARTSGSSNEQFF
TRBJ2-6	few	TRBD1	TRBV29-1	TGCAGCGTTTACACAGGGGCTGGGGCCAACGTCCTGACTTTC	CSVYTGAGANVLTF
TRBJ2-4	-	TRBD2	TRBV20-1	TGCAGTGCCCAACTAGCGGGAGCGGTGTACTTC	CSAQLAGAVYF
TRBJ1-5	few	-	TRBV12-3/TRBV12-4	TGTGCCAGCAGGCCCGGACAGAACAATCAGCCCCAGCATTTT	CASRPGQNNQPQHF
TRBJ2-7	-	-	TRBV5-1	TGCGCCAGCAGCGTCGGGACTCCGGGCGAGCAGTACTTC	CASSVGTPGEQYF
TRBJ2-1	-	-	TRBV3-1	TGTGCCAGCAGCCAAGAAGAGGAAACTGAGCAGTTCTTC	CASSQEEETEQFF
TRBJ2-1	-	TRBD1	TRBV25-1	TGTGCCAGCAGTGAATGGGGGACAGTCTACAATGAGCAGTTCTTC	CASSEWGTVYNEQFF
TRBJ2-1	-	TRBD2	TRBV5-1	TGCGCCAGCAGCTTGGATAGGACTAGCGGGACGTACAATGAGCAGTTCTTC	CASSLDRTSGTYNEQFF